The 13 T cell receptor beta chains below were found in one sample sequenced in a study of CDR3 diversity in severe acne. TCRdb redid the calling of the PCR reads with MiXCR, one entry per CDR3 protein. The repertoire holds almost 85,000 distinct CDR3 sequences, with around 49% as singletons. The sequencing sample was made of blood. The source of these receptors is a male donor in good health, without acne.

The rearrangement uses TRBV7-3 and TRBJ2-7, with TRBD2 as a possible D gene (8 bases). V was pared by 2 bases and J by 0 bases, with 14 bases between. Looked up from germline, CDR1 is SGHTA and CDR2 is FQGTGA. The CDR3 consists of 16 residues. CDR3 amino acids: CASSLGSGDSSYEQYF. CDR3 nucleotide sequence: TGTGCCAGCAGCTTAGGTAGCGGGGACAGCTCCTACGAGCAGTACTTC. The full variable domain, with the rest looked up from reference TRBV7-3 and TRBJ2-7, is GAGVSQTPSNKVTEKGKYVELRCDPISGHTALYWYRQSLGQGPEFLIYFQGTGAADDSGLPNDRFFAVRPEGSVSTLKIQRTERGDSAVYLCASSLGSGDSSYEQYFGPGTRLTVT.

With respect to this clonotype: The junction departs from germline at one end; a sequencing error may be responsible. The chain recombines TRBV18 with TRBJ2-4, with a tentative D call TRBD2 (6 bases). The CDR3 covers 16 residues. CDR1 is KGHSH, CDR2 LQKENI, per germline. CDR3 nucleotides: TGTGCCAGCCCACCCCTGGCGGGACTAGCCAAAAACATTCAGTACTTC. This sequence encodes CASPPLAGLAKNIQYF.

This clonotype has at least ten counts. The V call is TRBV11-2, the J call TRBJ2-7; 8 bases map to TRBD2. The CDR3 extends over 16 amino acids. J was trimmed by 0 bases and V by 3 bases; bases with no gene match: 7. Germline loops: CDR1 SGHAT, CDR2 FQNNGV. CDR3 region: CASSFELAGTSYEQYF. In nucleotides, the CDR3 is TGTGCCAGCAGCTTCGAATTAGCGGGAACCTCCTACGAGCAGTACTTC.

The chain couples TRBV10-3 to TRBJ2-2; possibly TRBD1 for D (5 bases). The CDR3 contains 16 residues. Germline loops: CDR1 ENHRY, CDR2 SYGVKD. Trimming cost V 8 bases and J 0 bases, with 16 bases left between them. The CDR3 loop reads CAIQGQGCANTGELFF. Written as DNA, the CDR3 is TGTGCCATCCAAGGGCAGGGCTGTGCGAACACCGGGGAGCTGTTTTTT.

The chain uses TRBV24-1 and TRBJ2-7, with D maybe TRBD2 (6 bases). Germline values: CDR1 KGHDR, CDR2 SFDVKD. Trimming left V 9 bases short and J 3 bases short, with 17 bases between. CDR3 length equals 14 residues. The CDR3 reads CATPRRGNIYEQYF. In DNA form, the CDR3 reads TGTGCCACCCCCCGCCGGGGGAACATCTACGAGCAGTACTTC.

J is TRBJ2-5 and V is TRBV5-1; TRBD1 agrees at 8 bases. This CDR3 spans 15 amino acids. Losses at the gene ends were 4 bases for V and 5 bases for J; bases not matched to a gene: 10. Germline lookup yields CDR1 SGHRS and CDR2 YFSETQ. The CDR3 reads CASSASTGGRETQYF. CDR3 nucleotide sequence: TGCGCCAGCAGCGCCTCAACAGGGGGAAGGGAGACCCAGTACTTC.

This chain uses TRBV5-1 with TRBJ1-2; 10 bases match TRBD1. This CDR3 region has 15 residues. Germline V gene lookup returns CDR1 SGHRS and CDR2 YFSETQ. The junction had 11 bases not matched to a gene; V was cut back by 4 bases and J by 8 bases. CDR3: CASSVTGGAADGYTF. The CDR3 DNA is TGCGCCAGCAGCGTGACAGGGGGCGCGGCGGACGGCTACACCTTC.

Worth noting for this clonotype: Germline is not matched at one junction end, which may reflect a read error. This chain joins TRBV6-5 and TRBJ1-4; D remains ambiguous. CDR3 length: 12 residues. Germline CDR1 reads MNHEY; CDR2 reads SVGAGI. The CDR3 bases are TGTGCCAGCAGCAAATCACGGGAAAAACTGCCTTTT. Its translation: CASSKSREKLPF.

The chain joins TRBV9 to TRBJ2-5; 8 bases align to TRBD2. Trimming removed 4 bases from V and 2 bases from J; junction bases left unmatched: 4. Germline lookup yields CDR1 SGDLS and CDR2 YYNGEE. This CDR3 is 14 amino acids long. CDR3 bases: TGTGCCAGCAGCCGGGGGGGGGGGCAAGAGACCCAGTACTTC. The encoded protein is CASSRGGGQETQYF. Variable domain in full (rest from reference TRBV9 and TRBJ2-5): DSGVTQTPKHLITATGQRVTLRCSPRSGDLSVYWYQQSLDQGLQFLIQYYNGEERAKGNILERFSAQQFPDLHSELNLSSLELGDSALYFCASSRGGGQETQYFGPGTRLLVL.

The V gene is TRBV20-1, the J gene TRBJ2-1, with TRBD2 identical over 10 bases. Germline assignment: CDR1 DFQATT and CDR2 SNEGSKA (reference sequence). V dropped 5 bases and J dropped 7; count of bases not matched to a gene: 5. This CDR3 contains 13 residues. CDR3: CSALLAGRNEQFF. The DNA of the CDR3 is TGCAGTGCTTTACTAGCGGGGAGGAATGAGCAGTTCTTC.

This rearrangement joins TRBV12-3 or TRBV12-4 to TRBJ1-2, with D unclear. This CDR3 comprises 14 residues. Trimming shortened V by 3 bases and J by 6 bases, and 14 bases separated the two germline ends. The CDR3 nucleotides are TGTGCCAGCAGTTTTCGTGCAGAAGCGGATGGCTACACCTTC. This encodes CASSFRAEADGYTF.

The chain carries TRBV5-1 and TRBJ2-7; TRBD2 matches 10 bases. CDR1 is SGHRS, CDR2 YFSETQ, per germline. V lost 0 bases, J lost 3 bases, and 3 bases stayed unmatched. The CDR3 spans 15 residues. The CDR3 DNA sequence: TGCGCCAGCAGCTTGGATGCTAGCGGGAGCTACGAGCAGTACTTC. It codes for CASSLDASGSYEQYF. Variable domain in full (rest from reference TRBV5-1 and TRBJ2-7): KAGVTQTPRYLIKTRGQQVTLSCSPISGHRSVSWYQQTPGQGLQFLFEYFSETQRNKGNFPGRFSGRQFSNSRSEMNVSTLELGDSALYLCASSLDASGSYEQYFGPGTRLTVT.

This clonotype was seen only once. The V and J genes are TRBV5-1 and TRBJ2-7, with 7 bases that match TRBD1. Germline values: CDR1 SGHRS, CDR2 YFSETQ. The V segment lost 3 bases and the J segment 3 bases; nucleotides outside the gene matches: 9. The CDR3 is 15 amino acids. The CDR3 bases are TGCGCCAGCAGCTGGTTAGGGGGCACAAACTACGAGCAGTACTTC. It translates to CASSWLGGTNYEQYF.